The clone carrying this TCR beta chain was counted only a few times. The antigen remains undetermined. CDR1 and CDR2 (germline): MNHNS, SASEGT. V gave up 2 bases and J gave up 0 bases, with 11 bases separating them. This CDR3 is built from 15 residues. TCRs were sequenced from a few patients responding to pembrolizumab. The data were taken from a study of PD-1 blockade in mismatch repair-deficient tumors. Study findings and constraints: Tumor-resident clones, often undetectable pretreatment in blood, expanded then contracted after pembrolizumab.

The repertoire was sequenced with immunoSEQ multiplex PCR; TCRdb's copy has only in-frame clones and lacks some. The table has about 79,000 clones, roughly 80% seen once. The chain couples TRBV6-1 to TRBJ2-7; perhaps TRBD2 as D (6 bases). The TCR sequence derives from an adult with mismatch repair-deficient cancer. Specimen: peripheral blood, collected 44 weeks after starting pembrolizumab. CDR3 region: CASSESPGSSYEQYF. The CDR3 DNA sequence: TGTGCCAGCAGTGAAAGTCCCGGGAGCTCCTACGAGCAGTACTTC.